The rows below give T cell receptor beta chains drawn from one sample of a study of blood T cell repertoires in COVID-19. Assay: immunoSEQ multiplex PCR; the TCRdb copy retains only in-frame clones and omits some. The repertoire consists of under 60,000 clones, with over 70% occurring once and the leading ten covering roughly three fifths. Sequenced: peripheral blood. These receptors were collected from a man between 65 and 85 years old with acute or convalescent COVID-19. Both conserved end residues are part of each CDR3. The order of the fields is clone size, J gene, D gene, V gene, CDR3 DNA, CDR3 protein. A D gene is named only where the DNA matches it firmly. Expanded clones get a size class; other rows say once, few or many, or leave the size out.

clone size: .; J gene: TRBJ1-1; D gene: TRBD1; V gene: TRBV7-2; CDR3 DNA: TGTGCCAGCAGCTCGCAGGGGGCGCTGGCTGAAGCTTTCTTT; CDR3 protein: CASSSQGALAEAFF
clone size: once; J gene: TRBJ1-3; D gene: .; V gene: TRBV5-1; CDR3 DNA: TGCGCCAGCAGCTTACAGGGCCGCTCTGGAAACACCATATATTTT; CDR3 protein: CASSLQGRSGNTIYF
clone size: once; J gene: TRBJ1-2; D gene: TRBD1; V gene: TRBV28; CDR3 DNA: TGTGCCAGCTTTGGGACAGCTCTATACTACTATGGCTACACCTTC; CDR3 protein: CASFGTALYYYGYTF
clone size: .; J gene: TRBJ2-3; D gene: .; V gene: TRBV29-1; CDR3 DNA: TGCAGCGTTGAAGTTGGGAGTACAGATACGCAGTATTTT; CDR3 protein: CSVEVGSTDTQYF
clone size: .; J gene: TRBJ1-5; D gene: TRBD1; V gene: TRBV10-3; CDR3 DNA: TGTGCCATCAGTGAGTCGCAGGGGGATCAGCCCCAGCATTTT; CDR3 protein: CAISESQGDQPQHF
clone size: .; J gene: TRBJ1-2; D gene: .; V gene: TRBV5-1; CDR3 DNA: TGCGCCAGCAACAATAGGACAGCGTCTAACTATGGCTACACCTTC; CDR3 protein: CASNNRTASNYGYTF
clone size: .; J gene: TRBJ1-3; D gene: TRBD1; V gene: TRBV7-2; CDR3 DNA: TGTGCCAGCAGCCCGACCGGGACAGTGGGACGAGACACCATATATTTT; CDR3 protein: CASSPTGTVGRDTIYF
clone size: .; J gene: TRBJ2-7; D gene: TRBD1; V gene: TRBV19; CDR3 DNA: TGTGCCAGTAGTATGGGGGGGATCGGGACAGGGCATCACGAGCAGTACTTC; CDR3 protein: CASSMGGIGTGHHEQYF
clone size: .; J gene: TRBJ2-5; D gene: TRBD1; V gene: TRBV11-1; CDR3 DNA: TGTGCCAGCAGCTCTCGGGACAGGGGAGAGACCCAGTACTTC; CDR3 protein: CASSSRDRGETQYF
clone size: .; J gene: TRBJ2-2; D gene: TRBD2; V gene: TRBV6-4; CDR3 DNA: TGTGCCAGTCGGACTAGCGTGAACACCGGGGAGCTGTTTTTT; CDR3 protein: CASRTSVNTGELFF
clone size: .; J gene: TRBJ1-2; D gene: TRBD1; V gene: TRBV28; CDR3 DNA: TGTGCCGGATCGGACAGGGGAAATGATGGCTACACCTTC; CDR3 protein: CAGSDRGNDGYTF
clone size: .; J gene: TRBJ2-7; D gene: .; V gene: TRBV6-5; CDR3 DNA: TGTGCCAGCAGTTATTATACGGGGTCCTACGAGCAGTACTTC; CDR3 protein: CASSYYTGSYEQYF
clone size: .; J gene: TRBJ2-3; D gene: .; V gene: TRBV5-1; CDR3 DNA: TGCGCCAGCAGCGACAGCGGGAGCACAGATACGCAGTATTTT; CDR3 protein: CASSDSGSTDTQYF
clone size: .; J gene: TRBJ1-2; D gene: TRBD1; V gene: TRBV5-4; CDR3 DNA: TGTGCCAGCAGCTTACCGGGACAGGGCGGCTACACCTTC; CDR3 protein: CASSLPGQGGYTF
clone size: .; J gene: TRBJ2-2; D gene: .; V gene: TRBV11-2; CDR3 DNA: TGTGCCAGCAGCTTAGATCTGAACACCGGGGAGCTGTTTTTT; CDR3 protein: CASSLDLNTGELFF
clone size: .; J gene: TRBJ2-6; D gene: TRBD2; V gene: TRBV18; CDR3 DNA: TGTGCCAGCTCACTCGCGGGACTAGCGGGAGTTGGGGCCAACGTCCTGACTTTC; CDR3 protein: CASSLAGLAGVGANVLTF
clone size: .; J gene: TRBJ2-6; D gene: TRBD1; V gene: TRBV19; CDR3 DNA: TGTGCCAGTAGTATAGCGCAGGGGGCCAACGTCCTGATTTTC; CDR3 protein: CASSIAQGANVLIF
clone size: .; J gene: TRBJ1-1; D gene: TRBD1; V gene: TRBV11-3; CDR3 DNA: TGTGCCAGCAGCTCGGGGACAGGGGTTCTGCACACTGAAGCTTTCTTT; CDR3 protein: CASSSGTGVLHTEAFF
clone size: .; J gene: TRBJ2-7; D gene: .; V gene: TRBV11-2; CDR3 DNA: TGTGCCAGCAGGATAGCGGAAGGTATCTACGAGCAGTACTTC; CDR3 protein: CASRIAEGIYEQYF
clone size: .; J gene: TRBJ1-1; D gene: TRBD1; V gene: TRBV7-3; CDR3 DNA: TGTGCCAGCAGCTCCGGACAGGGGAGCACTGAAGCTTTCTTT; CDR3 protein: CASSSGQGSTEAFF
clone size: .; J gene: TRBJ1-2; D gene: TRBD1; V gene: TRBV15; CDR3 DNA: TGTGCCACCAGCAGAAGGACAGGGGGCGGCGGCTACACCTTC; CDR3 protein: CATSRRTGGGGYTF
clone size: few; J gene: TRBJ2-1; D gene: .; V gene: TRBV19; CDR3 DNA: TGTGCCAGTAGTATGGAAGGGAGCTCCTACAATGAGCAGTTCTTC; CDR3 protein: CASSMEGSSYNEQFF
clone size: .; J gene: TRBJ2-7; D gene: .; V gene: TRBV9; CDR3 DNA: TGTGCCAGCAGCGTAGGTGGGGCCCCTGAGTACGAGCAGTACTTC; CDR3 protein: CASSVGGAPEYEQYF
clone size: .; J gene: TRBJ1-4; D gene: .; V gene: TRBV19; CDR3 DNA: TGTGCCAGTAGCGCGGGAGGAGGGGCTAGAGGAGAAAAACTGTTTTTT; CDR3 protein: CASSAGGGARGEKLFF